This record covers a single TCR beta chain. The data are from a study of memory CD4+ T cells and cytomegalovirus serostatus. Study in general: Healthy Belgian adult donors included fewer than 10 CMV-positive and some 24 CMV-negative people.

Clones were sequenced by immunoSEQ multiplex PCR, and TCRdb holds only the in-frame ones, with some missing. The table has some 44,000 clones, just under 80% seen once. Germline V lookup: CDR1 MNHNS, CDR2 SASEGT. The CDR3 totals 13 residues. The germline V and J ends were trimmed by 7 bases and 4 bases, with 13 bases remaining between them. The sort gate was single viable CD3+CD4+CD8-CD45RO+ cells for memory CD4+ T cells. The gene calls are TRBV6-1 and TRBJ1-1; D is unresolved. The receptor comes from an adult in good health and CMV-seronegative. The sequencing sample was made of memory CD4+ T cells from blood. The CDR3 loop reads CASTQRAGTEAFF. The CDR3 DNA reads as TGTGCCAGCACTCAACGAGCGGGCACTGAAGCTTTCTTT.